These 32 T cell receptor beta chains were sequenced from one sample in a study of CD8+CD57+ T cells in acquired aplastic anemia. Investigators profiled TCR beta VDJ and CDR3 from genomic DNA template. Using its own MiXCR run on the reads, TCRdb lists one record per CDR3 protein. The table has 250,000 to 350,000 distinct CDR3 sequences, approximately 57% seen once. Sequenced material: sorted CD4+, CD8+, or CD8+CD57+ T cells (not recorded which) from PBMCs. These receptors were obtained from a human donor with severe aplastic anemia or a healthy control (not recorded which).

The chain uses TRBV15 and TRBJ2-3, with unresolved D. This CDR3 is 12 amino acids long. Looked up from germline, CDR1 is LNHNV and CDR2 is YYDKDF (reference sequence). V lost 0 bases and J 8 bases, leaving 6 bases between the germline ends. CDR3 region: CATSREVGTQYF. In DNA form, the CDR3 reads TGTGCCACCAGCAGAGAAGTAGGTACGCAGTATTTT.

This clonotype was detected ten times or more. The chain carries TRBV2 and TRBJ2-3; maybe TRBD2 (7 bases). The CDR3 contains 13 residues. Germline V gene data show CDR1 as SNHLY and CDR2 as FYNNEI. V lost 11 bases and J lost 6, with 18 bases in between. The CDR3 bases are TGTGCCCTCAAGGGGGGGGGCCGGGATACGCAGTATTTT. It specifies CALKGGGRDTQYF.

The J gene is TRBJ1-2, the V gene TRBV6-4; 8 bases align to TRBD1. Germline lookup yields CDR1 MRHNA and CDR2 SNTAGT. The length of the CDR3 is 13 residues. V shed 0 bases and J 7 bases; nucleotides not matched to a gene: 1. CDR3: CASSDSDRGGYTF. The CDR3 DNA reads TGTGCCAGCAGTGACTCAGACAGGGGTGGCTACACCTTC.

This clonotype was detected a few times. This chain links TRBV29-1 with TRBJ1-1; no clear D gene. The CDR3 sequence is 13 residues long. Germline CDR1 SQVTM, CDR2 ANQGSEA. V was cut by 2 bases and J by 1 base, with 8 bases left in between. The chain's CDR3 is CSVETRQNTEAFF. The CDR3 coding sequence is TGCAGCGTTGAAACGCGACAGAACACTGAAGCTTTCTTT.

This chain uses TRBV7-3 with TRBJ2-7, with TRBD1 identical over 7 bases. V dropped 3 bases and J dropped 2; count of bases not matched to a gene: 10. The CDR3 sequence is 16 residues long. Per the germline V gene, CDR1 is SGHTA and CDR2 is FQGTGA. The CDR3 DNA sequence: TGTGCCAGCAGCTTCGGCGTAGGGGGCTTGGCCTACGAGCAGTACTTC. It encodes CASSFGVGGLAYEQYF.

This clonotype was found a few times. This CDR3 reads CAWRASGQAKNTIYF. The CDR3 DNA follows: TGTGCCTGGAGGGCCTCGGGACAGGCTAAAAACACCATATATTTT. The chain is built from TRBV30 and TRBJ1-3, with 8 bases fitting TRBD1. Germline-derived CDR1 and CDR2 are GTSNPN and SVGIG (reference sequence). Trimming at V came to 3 bases and at J to 6 bases, leaving 10 bases not matched to a gene. The CDR3 consists of 15 residues.

This clonotype appeared a few times. This chain joins TRBV24-1 and TRBJ2-1; TRBD1 is a possible D gene (5 bases). V shed 9 bases and J shed 4 bases, with 12 bases lying between them. There are 13 residues in the CDR3. Germline CDR1 and CDR2: KGHDR and SFDVKD. The CDR3 is CATGSTGYNEQFF. Written as DNA, the CDR3 is TGTGCCACCGGATCTACAGGTTACAATGAGCAGTTCTTC.

The V call is TRBV7-9, the J call TRBJ1-1; D is unclear. The CDR3 length is 14 residues. V shed 1 base and J shed 1 base, with 7 bases lying between them. Germline lookup yields CDR1 SEHNR and CDR2 FQNEAQ (reference sequence). DNA for the CDR3: TGTGCCAGCAGCTTAGTCCCAGAGAACACTGAAGCTTTCTTT. Encoded protein: CASSLVPENTEAFF. The full variable domain, completed using reference TRBV7-9 and TRBJ1-1, is DTGVSQNPRHKITKRGQNVTFRCDPISEHNRLYWYRQTLGQGPEFLTYFQNEAQLEKSRLLSDRFSAERPKGSFSTLEIQRTEQGDSAMYLCASSLVPENTEAFFGQGTRLTVV.

The chain couples TRBV10-1 to TRBJ2-3, with 7 bases identical to TRBD1. This CDR3 comprises 15 residues. V shed 3 bases, J shed 0 bases, and the junction held 3 bases outside the gene matches. The germline V gene encodes CDR1 WNHNN and CDR2 SYGVQD (reference sequence). CDR3 in DNA: TGCGCCAGCAGTGATATGGGACAGAGCACAGATACGCAGTATTTT. Protein product: CASSDMGQSTDTQYF.

As DNA, the CDR3 is TGTGCCATCAGTGTTCAGGGCTACGAGCAGTACTTC. As protein: CAISVQGYEQYF. The chain links TRBV10-3 to TRBJ2-7, with a weak D call TRBD1 (5 bases). The germline gives CDR1 ENHRY, CDR2 SYGVKD. Deletions cut 4 bases from V and 3 bases from J, with 7 bases between. CDR3 length: 12 amino acids.

Details on this clonotype: The junction does not match germline at one end; this may be a read error. V usage is TRBV7-6 and J usage is TRBJ2-1; unclear D gene. CDR1 is SGHVS, CDR2 FNYEAQ, per germline. CDR3 size: 13 residues. The CDR3, as DNA: TGTGCCAGCAGCTTAGGCCAGTACAGTGAGCAGTTCTTC. Protein: CASSLGQYSEQFF.

The chain links TRBV3-1 to TRBJ2-5; D may be TRBD2 (5 bases). This CDR3 is 16 amino acids long. The germline V gene has CDR1 LGHDT and CDR2 YNNKEL (reference sequence). Trimming removed 0 bases at V and 0 bases at J, with 11 bases between. The CDR3 protein is CASSQELSGYQETQYF. For the CDR3, the DNA is TGTGCCAGCAGCCAAGAGTTGTCGGGGTACCAAGAGACCCAGTACTTC.

The gene calls are TRBV9 and TRBJ2-2; no reliable D call. CDR3 length: 15 amino acids. The V and J ends lost 8 bases and 5 bases respectively, with 19 bases between them. Germline V CDR1 and CDR2: SGDLS, YYNGEE. CDR3 nucleotides: TGTGCCAGTAGTATAGATTCGGCCCTGACCGGGGAGCTGTTTTTT. Encoded protein: CASSIDSALTGELFF. The whole variable domain, remainder taken from reference TRBV9 and TRBJ2-2, is DSGVTQTPKHLITATGQRVTLRCSPRSGDLSVYWYQQSLDQGLQFLIQYYNGEERAKGNILERFSAQQFPDLHSELNLSSLELGDSALYFCASSIDSALTGELFFGEGSRLTVL.

The V call is TRBV7-2, the J call TRBJ1-5, with no clear D. V lost 4 bases, J lost 9 bases, and 16 bases lay in between. The CDR3 is made up of 14 amino acids. Looked up from germline, CDR1 is SGHTA and CDR2 is FQGNSA. The CDR3 DNA reads as TGTGCCAGCAGCTCCGCCCGGGGAGGATCGCCCCAGCATTTT. Protein product: CASSSARGGSPQHF.

This chain links TRBV14 with TRBJ1-2, with a tentative D call TRBD1 (5 bases). Germline lookup yields CDR1 SGHDN and CDR2 FVKESK. The CDR3 has 16 amino acids. With 0 bases removed from V and 5 bases from J, the gap between germline ends came to 16 bases. The CDR3 loop reads CASSQDWTQPYYGYTF. As DNA, the CDR3 is TGTGCCAGCAGCCAAGATTGGACACAGCCGTATTATGGCTACACCTTC.

This rearrangement joins TRBV29-1 to TRBJ1-4; D gene unclear. There are 13 residues in the CDR3. Trimming pared 6 bases from V and 8 bases from J, leaving 16 bases between. Germline V gene lookup returns CDR1 SQVTM and CDR2 ANQGSEA. The CDR3, as DNA: TGCAGCGTCGACTCGAATTCGGGGGAAAAACTGTTTTTT. Translation: CSVDSNSGEKLFF.

This clonotype was seen at least ten times. The CDR3 sequence is CASSLAYTDTQYF. For the CDR3, the DNA is TGTGCCAGCAGCTTAGCCTACACAGATACGCAGTATTTT. The rearrangement links TRBV7-3 to TRBJ2-3; D ambiguous. Trimming took off 2 bases at V and 2 bases at J, with 5 bases between the two ends. In germline, CDR1 is SGHTA, CDR2 FQGTGA. The length of the CDR3 is 13 residues.

V and J are TRBV7-2 and TRBJ2-3; 13 bases align to TRBD2. This CDR3 region has 18 residues. Germline loops: CDR1 SGHTA, CDR2 FQGNSA. V gave up 5 bases and J gave up 6 bases; unmatched junction bases: 14. The CDR3 DNA sequence: TGTGCCAGCAGCGAAGGGACTAGCGGGAAGGGGGTGGTGGATACGCAGTATTTT. Its translation is CASSEGTSGKGVVDTQYF.

The chain is built from TRBV20-1 and TRBJ1-5; 10 bases are a match to TRBD1. J lost 2 bases, V lost 6 bases, and 10 bases had no gene match. CDR1 is DFQATT and CDR2 is SNEGSKA in the germline V gene (reference sequence). This CDR3 has 16 amino acids. This CDR3 is CSAGDRGALRNQPQHF. DNA for the CDR3: TGCAGTGCCGGGGACAGGGGCGCCCTACGCAATCAGCCCCAGCATTTT.

The chain joins TRBV20-1 to TRBJ2-5; 9 nucleotides agree with TRBD1. J gave up 5 bases and V 4 bases, and 8 bases lay outside the gene matches. CDR3 length: 14 amino acids. Germline V gene data show CDR1 as DFQATT and CDR2 as SNEGSKA (reference sequence). The CDR3 region has the DNA TGCAGTGCTACGAACAGGGGGCGGCAGGAGACCCAGTACTTC. It is translated as CSATNRGRQETQYF.

For the CDR3, the DNA is TGCAGTGCTAGCTTGGGTGCCGTCTACGGGCAGTACTTC. Its translation: CSASLGAVYGQYF. This chain links TRBV20-1 with TRBJ2-5; D uncertain. The length of the CDR3 is 13 residues. The ends were cut back, 3 bases at V and 11 bases at J, with 19 bases in the middle. CDR1 is DFQATT, CDR2 SNEGSKA, per germline (reference sequence).

This clonotype was counted many times. The chain employs TRBV9 and TRBJ2-3; 13 positions match TRBD2. The CDR3 contains 17 residues. The germline CDR1 and CDR2 sequences are SGDLS and YYNGEE. Losses at the gene ends were 4 bases for V and 3 bases for J; bases not matched to a gene: 8. Written as DNA, the CDR3 is TGTGCCAGCAGCTCGCACTCGACTAGCGGGGGGACAGATACGCAGTATTTT. Its translation is CASSSHSTSGGTDTQYF.

In its sample, this clonotype was seen many times. V gene TRBV2 combines with J gene TRBJ1-1; 7 nucleotides align to TRBD1. This CDR3 has 14 residues. Germline CDR1 reads SNHLY; CDR2 reads FYNNEI. The J segment lost 7 bases and the V segment lost 4 bases, leaving 9 bases of the junction unmatched. The CDR3 region is CASSVDRVGYEAFF. CDR3 DNA: TGTGCCAGCAGTGTAGACAGGGTGGGATATGAAGCTTTCTTT.

This chain links TRBV7-9 with TRBJ1-1; TRBD1 aligns across 9 bases. The germline CDR1 and CDR2 sequences are SEHNR and FQNEAQ (reference sequence). This CDR3 has 17 residues. V lost 3 bases and J lost 1; bases outside the gene matches: 9. CDR3 coding DNA: TGTGCCAGCAGCTTCACTCCCGGGACAGGGAAGAACACTGAAGCTTTCTTT. It is translated as CASSFTPGTGKNTEAFF.

The table lists this clonotype with many counts. The J gene is TRBJ1-3, the V gene TRBV6-5; D not certain. CDR3 length: 14 residues. Trimming shortened V by 4 bases and J by 1 base, and 8 bases separated the two germline ends. Germline lookup yields CDR1 MNHEY and CDR2 SVGAGI. The CDR3 is CASSSGNSGNTIYF. DNA of the CDR3: TGTGCCAGCAGTTCCGGGAATTCTGGAAACACCATATATTTT.

This clonotype occurred many times. An end of the junction differs from the germline gene, which may be a read error. The gene calls are TRBV12-3 or TRBV12-4 and TRBJ2-7, with TRBD2 matching over 10 bases. CDR3 length equals 14 residues. CDR3 DNA sequence: TGTGCCAGCAGTCTAGCGGGGGCTTCCTACGAGCAGTACTTC. It is translated as CASSLAGASYEQYF.

A remark on this clonotype: One junction end disagrees with the germline gene, perhaps due to a read error. The chain employs TRBV2 and TRBJ2-4; 8 nucleotides line up with TRBD2. There are 14 residues in the CDR3. Looked up from germline, CDR1 is SNHLY and CDR2 is FYNNEI. In DNA form, the CDR3 reads TGTGCCAGCAGGCCCGGGGGGGCCAAAAACATTCAGTACTGG. Translation gives CASRPGGAKNIQYW.

This clonotype was seen repeatedly, ten times or more. The gene calls are TRBV25-1 and TRBJ2-1; 12 positions agree with TRBD2. J lost 9 bases, V lost 2 bases, and 5 bases had no gene match. The CDR3 sequence is 15 residues long. Per the germline V gene, CDR1 is MGHDK and CDR2 is SYGVNS. The CDR3 DNA is TGTGCCAGCAGTGAAGGACTAGCGGGGTTGGGTGAGCAGTTCTTC. It translates to CASSEGLAGLGEQFF.

J is TRBJ2-2 and V is TRBV19; D is possibly TRBD1 or TRBD2 (5 bases each). The length of the CDR3 is 16 residues. Trimming cost V 3 bases and J 5 bases, with 16 bases left between them. Per germline, CDR1 LNHDA and CDR2 SQIVND (reference sequence). CDR3 sequence reads: CASSIQKGRRTGELFF. The CDR3 DNA is TGTGCCAGTAGTATCCAAAAGGGACGAAGGACCGGGGAGCTGTTTTTT.

The chain has TRBV20-1 and TRBJ2-1; the match to TRBD2 covers 9 bases. Germline lookup yields CDR1 DFQATT and CDR2 SNEGSKA (reference sequence). The CDR3 runs 13 residues. Unmatched junction bases numbered 6, after V lost 3 bases and J lost 9 bases. CDR3 residues: CSASYLAGSEQFF. The CDR3 region has the DNA TGCAGTGCTAGTTACCTAGCGGGGAGTGAGCAGTTCTTC.

The rearrangement uses TRBV10-3 and TRBJ2-5; no firm D call. The germline V and J ends were trimmed by 10 bases and 1 base, with 7 bases remaining between them. The CDR3 is 11 residues long. The germline gives CDR1 ENHRY, CDR2 SYGVKD. This CDR3 is CATGFQETQYF. Written as DNA, the CDR3 is TGTGCCACCGGGTTCCAAGAGACCCAGTACTTC.

The rearrangement joins TRBV7-9 to TRBJ1-2; TRBD1 aligns across 7 bases. V lost 4 bases to trimming and J lost 7 bases; unmatched junction nucleotides: 9. The CDR3 extends over 14 amino acids. Germline V gene data show CDR1 as SEHNR and CDR2 as FQNEAQ (reference sequence). CDR3 DNA sequence: TGTGCCAGCAGCTCTCAAGGGACAGCTGGTGGCTACACCTTC. Its protein product is CASSSQGTAGGYTF. Full variable domain (remainder filled in from reference TRBV7-9 and TRBJ1-2): DTGVSQNPRHKITKRGQNVTFRCDPISEHNRLYWYRQTLGQGPEFLTYFQNEAQLEKSRLLSDRFSAERPKGSFSTLEIQRTEQGDSAMYLCASSSQGTAGGYTFGSGTRLTVV.